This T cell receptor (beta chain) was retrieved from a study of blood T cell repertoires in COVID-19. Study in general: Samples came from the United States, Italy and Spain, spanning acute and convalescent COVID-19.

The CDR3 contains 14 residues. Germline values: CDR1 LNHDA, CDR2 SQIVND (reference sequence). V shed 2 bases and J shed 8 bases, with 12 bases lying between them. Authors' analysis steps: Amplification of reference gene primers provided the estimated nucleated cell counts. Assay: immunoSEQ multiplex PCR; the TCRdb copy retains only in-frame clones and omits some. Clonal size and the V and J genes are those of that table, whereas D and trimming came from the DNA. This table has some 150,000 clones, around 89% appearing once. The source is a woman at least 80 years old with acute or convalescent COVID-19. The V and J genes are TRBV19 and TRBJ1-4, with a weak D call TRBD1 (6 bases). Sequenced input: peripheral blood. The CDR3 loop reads CASSIRDMGEKLFF. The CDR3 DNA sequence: TGTGCCAGTAGTATACGGGACATGGGAGAAAAACTGTTTTTT.